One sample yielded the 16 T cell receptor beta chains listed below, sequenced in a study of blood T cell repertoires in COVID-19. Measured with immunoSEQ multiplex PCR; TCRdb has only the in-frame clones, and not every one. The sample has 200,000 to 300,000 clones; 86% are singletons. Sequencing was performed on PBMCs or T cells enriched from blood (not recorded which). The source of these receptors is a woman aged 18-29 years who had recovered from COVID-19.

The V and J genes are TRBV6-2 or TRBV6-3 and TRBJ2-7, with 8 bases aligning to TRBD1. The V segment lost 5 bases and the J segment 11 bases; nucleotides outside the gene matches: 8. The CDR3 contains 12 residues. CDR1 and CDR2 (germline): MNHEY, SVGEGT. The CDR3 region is CASSNLDRAKYF. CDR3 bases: TGTGCCAGCAGTAACCTGGACAGGGCTAAGTACTTC.

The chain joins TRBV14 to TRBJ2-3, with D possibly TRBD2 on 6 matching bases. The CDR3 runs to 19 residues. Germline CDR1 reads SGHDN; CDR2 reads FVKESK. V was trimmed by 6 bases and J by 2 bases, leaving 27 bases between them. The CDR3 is CASSPHSDPEGGLTDTQYF. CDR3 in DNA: TGTGCCAGCAGTCCCCACTCGGACCCCGAAGGAGGGCTCACAGATACGCAGTATTTT.

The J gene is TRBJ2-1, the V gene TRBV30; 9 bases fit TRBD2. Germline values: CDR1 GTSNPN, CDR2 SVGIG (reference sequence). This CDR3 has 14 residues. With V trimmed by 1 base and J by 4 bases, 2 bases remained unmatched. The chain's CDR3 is CAWSGTSAYNEQFF. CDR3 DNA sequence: TGTGCCTGGAGTGGGACTAGCGCTTACAATGAGCAGTTCTTC.

The CDR3 region has the DNA TGTGCCAGTAGTTTCGAGGGGGCTGCGGCCTACGAGCAGTACTTC. Encoded protein: CASSFEGAAAYEQYF. The genes are TRBV19 and TRBJ2-7; 7 nucleotides match TRBD1. This CDR3 is 15 amino acids long. The germline gives CDR1 LNHDA, CDR2 SQIVND (reference sequence). Germline trimming cut 5 bases from V and 2 bases from J; bases unmatched to any gene: 9.

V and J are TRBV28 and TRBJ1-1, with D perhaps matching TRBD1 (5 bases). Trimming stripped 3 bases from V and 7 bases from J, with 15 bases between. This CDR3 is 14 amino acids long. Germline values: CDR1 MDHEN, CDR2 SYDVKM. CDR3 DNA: TGTGCCAGCAGTTTTGCGGGGCAGACGGGTGAAGCTTTCTTT. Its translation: CASSFAGQTGEAFF.

The CDR3 bases are TGTGCCAGCAGCCAAGGGGGGCAGCGGTACGAGCAGTACTTC. Translated, it gives CASSQGGQRYEQYF. The rearrangement joins TRBV3-1 (or the pseudogene TRBV3-2) to TRBJ2-7, with D possibly TRBD1 on 6 matching bases. Germline V gives CDR1 LGHDT, CDR2 YNNKEL (reference sequence). Trimming took 1 base from V and 4 from J, leaving 11 bases between them. The length of the CDR3 is 14 residues.

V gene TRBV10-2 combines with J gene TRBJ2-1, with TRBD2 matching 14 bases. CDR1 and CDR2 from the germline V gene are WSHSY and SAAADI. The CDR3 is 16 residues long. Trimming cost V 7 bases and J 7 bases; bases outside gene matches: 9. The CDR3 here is CASTRRLAGGRNEQFF. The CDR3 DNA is TGCGCCAGCACAAGACGACTAGCGGGAGGGCGTAATGAGCAGTTCTTC.

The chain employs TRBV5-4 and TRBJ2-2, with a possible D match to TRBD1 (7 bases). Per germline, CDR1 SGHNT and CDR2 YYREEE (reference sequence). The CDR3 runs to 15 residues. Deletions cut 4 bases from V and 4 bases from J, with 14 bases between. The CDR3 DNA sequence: TGTGCCAGCAGCATCAGGGGGGCAGGCACCGGGGAGCTGTTTTTT. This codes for CASSIRGAGTGELFF. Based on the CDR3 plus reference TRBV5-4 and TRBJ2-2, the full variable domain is ETGVTQSPTHLIKTRGQQVTLRCSSQSGHNTVSWYQQALGQGPQFIFQYYREEENGRGNFPPRFSGLQFPNYSSELNVNALELDDSALYLCASSIRGAGTGELFFGEGSRLTVL.

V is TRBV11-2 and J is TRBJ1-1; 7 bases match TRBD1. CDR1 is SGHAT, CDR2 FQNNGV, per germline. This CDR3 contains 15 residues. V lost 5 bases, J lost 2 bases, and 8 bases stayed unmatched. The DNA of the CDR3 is TGTGCCAGCAGCCAGTGGACAGGCCTTAACACTGAAGCTTTCTTT. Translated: CASSQWTGLNTEAFF. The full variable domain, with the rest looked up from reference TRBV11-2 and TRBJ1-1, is EAGVAQSPRYKIIEKRQSVAFWCNPISGHATLYWYQQILGQGPKLLIQFQNNGVVDDSQLPKDRFSAERLKGVDSTLKIQPAKLEDSAVYLCASSQWTGLNTEAFFGQGTRLTVV.

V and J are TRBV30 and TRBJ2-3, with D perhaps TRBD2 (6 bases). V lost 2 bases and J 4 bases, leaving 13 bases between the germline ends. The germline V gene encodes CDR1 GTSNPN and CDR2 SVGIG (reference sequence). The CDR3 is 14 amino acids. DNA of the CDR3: TGTGCCTGGAGTCCCCTAGCGAGGGCAGATACGCAGTATTTT. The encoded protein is CAWSPLARADTQYF.

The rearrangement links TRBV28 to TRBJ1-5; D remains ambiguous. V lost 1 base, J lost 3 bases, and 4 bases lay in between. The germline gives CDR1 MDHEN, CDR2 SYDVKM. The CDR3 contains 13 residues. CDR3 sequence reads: CASSLFHNQPQHF. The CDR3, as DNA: TGTGCCAGCAGTTTATTTCACAATCAGCCCCAGCATTTT.

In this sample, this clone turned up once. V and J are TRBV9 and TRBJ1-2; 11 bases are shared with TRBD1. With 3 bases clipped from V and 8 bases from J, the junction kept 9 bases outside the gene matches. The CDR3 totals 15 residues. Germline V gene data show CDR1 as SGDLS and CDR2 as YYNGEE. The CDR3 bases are TGTGCCAGCAGCGCAAGGACAGGGGGCGCGGAAGGCTACACCTTC. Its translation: CASSARTGGAEGYTF.

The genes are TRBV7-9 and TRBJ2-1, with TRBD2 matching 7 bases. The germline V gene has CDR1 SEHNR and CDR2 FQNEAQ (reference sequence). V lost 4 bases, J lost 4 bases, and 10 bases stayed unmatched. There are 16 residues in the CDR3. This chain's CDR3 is CASSSGRGLRYNEQFF. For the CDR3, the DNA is TGTGCCAGCAGCTCAGGTCGGGGACTACGATACAATGAGCAGTTCTTC.

CDR3 bases: TGTGCCAGCAGCCCTGTGGTAGGGGGATCCATATACAATGAGCAGTTCTTC. As protein: CASSPVVGGSIYNEQFF. The genes are TRBV6-2 or TRBV6-3 and TRBJ2-1, with D possibly matching TRBD1 (6 bases). Germline assignment: CDR1 MNHEY and CDR2 SVGEGT. The CDR3 sequence is 17 residues long. Trimming stripped 6 bases from V and 4 bases from J, with 22 bases between.

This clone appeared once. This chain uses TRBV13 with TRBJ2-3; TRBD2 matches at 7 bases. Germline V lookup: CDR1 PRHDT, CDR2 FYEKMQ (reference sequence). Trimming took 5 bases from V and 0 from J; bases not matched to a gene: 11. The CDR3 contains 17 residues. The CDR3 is CASSTILANYSTDTQYF. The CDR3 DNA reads TGTGCCAGCAGCACGATACTAGCGAACTATAGCACAGATACGCAGTATTTT.

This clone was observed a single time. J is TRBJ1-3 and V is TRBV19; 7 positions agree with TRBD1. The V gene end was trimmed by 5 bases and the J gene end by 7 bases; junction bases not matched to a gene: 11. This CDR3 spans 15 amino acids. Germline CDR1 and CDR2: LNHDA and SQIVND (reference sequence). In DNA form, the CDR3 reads TGTGCCAGTAGTTTCTCCGACAGGGAATGGAACACCATATATTTT. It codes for CASSFSDREWNTIYF.